Below, 12 T cell receptor beta chains from the same sample are listed, as sequenced in a study of graft-versus-host responses after intestinal transplantation. The protocol was immunoSEQ multiplex PCR, while the TCRdb copy is restricted to in-frame clones and leaves out a portion. The sample has about 19,000 clones, about 89% seen once. Sequenced here: PBMCs, sampled approximately 230 days after intestinal transplant. Receptors originate from a human patient who received an intestinal transplant, so some T cells may come from the graft donor.

This clone has a handful of counts. A much larger clone lies one base from this, so it may be a read error. Other DNA variants within this sample encode the same CDR3. The V gene is TRBV4-1, the J gene TRBJ2-6, with D perhaps being TRBD1 or TRBD2 (6 bases each). Germline V gene sequence: CDR1 MGHRA, CDR2 YSYEKL. The CDR3 length is 16 residues. The V gene lost 0 bases and the J gene lost 3 bases, with 9 bases spanning the gap. The chain's CDR3 is CASSQEEGDGANVLTF. CDR3 in DNA: TGCGCCAGCAGCCAAGAGGAGGGGGATGGGGCCAACGTCCTGACTTTC.

This clone was observed a single time. The V gene is TRBV2, the J gene TRBJ2-1; D uncertain. Germline CDR1 reads SNHLY; CDR2 reads FYNNEI. Trimming cost V 0 bases and J 0 bases, with 9 bases left between them. The CDR3 contains 16 residues. As DNA, the CDR3 is TGTGCCAGCAGTGAAGCGCGACTCAGCTCCTACAATGAGCAGTTCTTC. Protein product: CASSEARLSSYNEQFF.

The CDR3 nucleotides are TGTGCCAGCAGCTTAAGGGTAGCGAACACCGGGGAGCTGTTTTTT. The encoded protein is CASSLRVANTGELFF. The genes are TRBV7-9 and TRBJ2-2, with no clear D. The length of the CDR3 is 15 residues. Germline CDR1 reads SEHNR; CDR2 reads FQNEAQ (reference sequence). V was pared by 2 bases and J by 0 bases, with 7 bases between.

The rearrangement uses TRBV15 and TRBJ1-4; D remains ambiguous. Germline V gene sequence: CDR1 LNHNV, CDR2 YYDKDF (reference sequence). CDR3 size: 14 residues. V dropped 0 bases and J dropped 8 bases, with 10 bases sitting between them. CDR3 residues: CATSRDTGLEKLFF. The DNA of the CDR3 is TGTGCCACCAGCAGAGATACCGGGTTGGAAAAACTGTTTTTT.

V and J are TRBV19 and TRBJ1-4, with TRBD1 as a possible D gene (5 bases). V dropped 1 base and J dropped 11 bases, with 8 bases sitting between them. The CDR3 has 12 residues. Germline V gene data show CDR1 as LNHDA and CDR2 as SQIVND (reference sequence). The CDR3 DNA sequence: TGTGCCAGTAGTATAGCAGGGTGGAAACTGTTTTTT. Translated: CASSIAGWKLFF.

By frequency in the sample, this clone is medium-sized. V is TRBV20-1 and J is TRBJ1-1; D is unresolved. The CDR3 covers 10 residues. The V end was cut by 1 base, the J end by 6 bases, with 3 bases between. Germline V gene lookup returns CDR1 DFQATT and CDR2 SNEGSKA (reference sequence). Here the CDR3 DNA reads TGCAGTGCTAGAGGGCCTGAAGCTTTCTTT. Translated: CSARGPEAFF.

This clone has only one observation. This chain links TRBV7-9 with TRBJ2-5; 9 bases map to TRBD1. The CDR3 runs to 15 residues. Germline CDR1 reads SEHNR; CDR2 reads FQNEAQ (reference sequence). The ends lost 2 bases at V and 5 bases at J; junction bases unmatched: 6. The DNA of the CDR3 is TGTGCCAGCAGCTTATTACAGGGGGCGTTGGAGACCCAGTACTTC. It yields the protein CASSLLQGALETQYF.

The chain couples TRBV5-1 to TRBJ2-1; 7 nucleotides align to TRBD1. The germline V gene has CDR1 SGHRS and CDR2 YFSETQ. The V and J ends lost 7 bases and 5 bases, in that order; junction bases with no gene match: 9. CDR3 length: 14 residues. CDR3 in DNA: TGCGCCAGCCGGCTTAACAGGGGAAACAATGAGCAGTTCTTC. This encodes CASRLNRGNNEQFF. Variable domain in full (rest from reference TRBV5-1 and TRBJ2-1): KAGVTQTPRYLIKTRGQQVTLSCSPISGHRSVSWYQQTPGQGLQFLFEYFSETQRNKGNFPGRFSGRQFSNSRSEMNVSTLELGDSALYLCASRLNRGNNEQFFGPGTRLTVL.

The chain joins TRBV5-1 to TRBJ1-3; tentatively, D is TRBD1 (5 bases). Germline V gene lookup returns CDR1 SGHRS and CDR2 YFSETQ. This CDR3 has 16 residues. V dropped 0 bases and J dropped 1 base, with 11 bases sitting between them. CDR3 loop: CASSLDGTGSGNTIYF. In DNA form, the CDR3 reads TGCGCCAGCAGCTTGGATGGGACGGGTTCTGGAAACACCATATATTTT.

This chain joins TRBV4-1 and TRBJ1-2; D perhaps matches TRBD1 (5 bases). This CDR3 contains 17 residues. V lost 0 bases, J lost 3 bases, and 17 bases lay in between. Germline assignment: CDR1 MGHRA and CDR2 YSYEKL. CDR3: CASSQDFTGTLDYGYTF. CDR3 bases: TGCGCCAGCAGCCAAGACTTTACGGGGACTCTGGACTATGGCTACACCTTC.

The chain recombines TRBV5-1 with TRBJ2-5, with D tentatively TRBD2 (6 bases). The V end lost 6 bases, the J end lost 3 bases, and 21 bases lay between the germline ends. Germline CDR1 and CDR2: SGHRS and YFSETQ. The CDR3 runs to 16 residues. The CDR3 DNA is TGCGCCAGCAAGGAAGTTAGCGGAGGGTCTAAAGAGACCCAGTACTTC. Protein product: CASKEVSGGSKETQYF.

This sequence joins TRBV2 and TRBJ2-6; a possible D gene is TRBD2 (6 bases). V lost 4 bases and J lost 1, with 11 bases in between. This CDR3 is built from 16 residues. Looked up from germline, CDR1 is SNHLY and CDR2 is FYNNEI. CDR3: CASSGIGTSGANVLTF. In nucleotides, the CDR3 is TGTGCCAGCAGTGGGATTGGGACTTCTGGGGCCAACGTCCTGACTTTC.